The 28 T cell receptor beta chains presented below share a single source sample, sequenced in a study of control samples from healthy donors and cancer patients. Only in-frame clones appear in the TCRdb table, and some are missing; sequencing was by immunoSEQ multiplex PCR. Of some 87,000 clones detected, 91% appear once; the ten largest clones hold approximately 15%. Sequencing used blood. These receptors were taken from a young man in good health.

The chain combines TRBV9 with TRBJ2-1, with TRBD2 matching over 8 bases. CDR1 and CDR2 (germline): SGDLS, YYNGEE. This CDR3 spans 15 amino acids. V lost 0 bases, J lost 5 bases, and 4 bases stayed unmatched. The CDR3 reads CASSVEGLGDNEQFF. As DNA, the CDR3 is TGTGCCAGCAGCGTAGAGGGACTAGGGGACAATGAGCAGTTCTTC.

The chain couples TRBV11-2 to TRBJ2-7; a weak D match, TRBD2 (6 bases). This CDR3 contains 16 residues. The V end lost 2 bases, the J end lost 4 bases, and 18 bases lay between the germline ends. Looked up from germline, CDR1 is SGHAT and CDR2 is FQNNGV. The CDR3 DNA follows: TGTGCCAGCAGCTTATTGGAGGGGCGTCTGGGATACGAGCAGTACTTC. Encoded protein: CASSLLEGRLGYEQYF.

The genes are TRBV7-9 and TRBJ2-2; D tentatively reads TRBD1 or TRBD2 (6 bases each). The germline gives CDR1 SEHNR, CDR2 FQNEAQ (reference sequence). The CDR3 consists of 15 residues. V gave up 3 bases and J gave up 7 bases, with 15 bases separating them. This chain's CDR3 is CASSFKGGNRGELFF. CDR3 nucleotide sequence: TGTGCCAGCAGCTTCAAGGGGGGAAATCGCGGGGAGCTGTTTTTT.

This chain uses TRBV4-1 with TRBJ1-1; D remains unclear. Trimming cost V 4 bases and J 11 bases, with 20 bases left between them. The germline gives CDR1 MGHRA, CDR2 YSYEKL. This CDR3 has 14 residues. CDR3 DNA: TGCGCCAGCAGCCTCCCGAGCCAGACGGGGTCGGCTTTCTTT. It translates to CASSLPSQTGSAFF.

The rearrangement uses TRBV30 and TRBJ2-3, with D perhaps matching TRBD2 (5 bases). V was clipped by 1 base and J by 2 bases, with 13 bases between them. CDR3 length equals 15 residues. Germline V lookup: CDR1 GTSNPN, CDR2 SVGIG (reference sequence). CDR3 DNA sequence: TGTGCCTGGAGTGACAATCGGGGAGTCACAGATACGCAGTATTTT. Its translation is CAWSDNRGVTDTQYF.

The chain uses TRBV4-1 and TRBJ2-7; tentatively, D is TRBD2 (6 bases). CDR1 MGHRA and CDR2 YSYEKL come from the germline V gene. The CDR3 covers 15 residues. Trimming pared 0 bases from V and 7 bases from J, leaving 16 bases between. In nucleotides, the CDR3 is TGCGCCAGCAGCCAAGATCGCGGGACCAGTCGGGAGCAGTACTTC. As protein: CASSQDRGTSREQYF.

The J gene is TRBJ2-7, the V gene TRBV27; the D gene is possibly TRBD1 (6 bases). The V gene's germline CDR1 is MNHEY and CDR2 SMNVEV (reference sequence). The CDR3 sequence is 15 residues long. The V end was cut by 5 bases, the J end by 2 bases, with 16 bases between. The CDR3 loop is CASSRKTGLTYEQYF. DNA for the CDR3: TGTGCCAGCAGTAGAAAGACAGGACTCACCTACGAGCAGTACTTC.

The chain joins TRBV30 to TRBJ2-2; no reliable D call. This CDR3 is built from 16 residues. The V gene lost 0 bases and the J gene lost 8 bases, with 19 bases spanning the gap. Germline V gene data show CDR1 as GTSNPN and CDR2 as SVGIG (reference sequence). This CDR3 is CAWSVPTVQFFGELFF. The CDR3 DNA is TGTGCCTGGAGTGTACCCACGGTACAATTTTTTGGGGAGCTGTTTTTT.

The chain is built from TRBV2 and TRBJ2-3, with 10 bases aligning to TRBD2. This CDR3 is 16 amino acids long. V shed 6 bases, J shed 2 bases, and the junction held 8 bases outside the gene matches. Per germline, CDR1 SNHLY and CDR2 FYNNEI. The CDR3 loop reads CASRRTSGGVTDTQYF. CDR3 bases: TGTGCCAGCAGGCGGACTAGCGGAGGGGTCACAGATACGCAGTATTTT.

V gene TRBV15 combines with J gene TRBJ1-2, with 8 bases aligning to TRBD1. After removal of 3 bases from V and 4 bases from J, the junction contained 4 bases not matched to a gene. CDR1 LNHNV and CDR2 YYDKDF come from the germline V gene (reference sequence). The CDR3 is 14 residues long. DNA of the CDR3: TGTGCCACCAGCAGGACAGGGGAGGGCTATGGCTACACCTTC. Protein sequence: CATSRTGEGYGYTF. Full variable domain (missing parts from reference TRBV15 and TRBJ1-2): DAMVIQNPRYQVTQFGKPVTLSCSQTLNHNVMYWYQQKSSQAPKLLFHYYDKDFNNEADTPDNFQSRRPNTSFCFLDIRSPGLGDTAMYLCATSRTGEGYGYTFGSGTRLTVV.

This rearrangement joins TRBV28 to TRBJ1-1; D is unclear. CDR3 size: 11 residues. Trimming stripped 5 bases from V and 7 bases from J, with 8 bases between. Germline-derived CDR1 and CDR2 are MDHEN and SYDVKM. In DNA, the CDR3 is TGTGCCAGCAGTATTACCGGTGAAGCTTTCTTT. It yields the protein CASSITGEAFF.

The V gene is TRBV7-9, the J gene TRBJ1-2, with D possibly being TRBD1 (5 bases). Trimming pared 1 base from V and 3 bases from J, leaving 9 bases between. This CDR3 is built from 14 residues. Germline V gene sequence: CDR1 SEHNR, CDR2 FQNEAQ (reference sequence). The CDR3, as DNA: TGTGCCAGCAGCTTAGGGGGCTTGGACTATGGCTACACCTTC. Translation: CASSLGGLDYGYTF.

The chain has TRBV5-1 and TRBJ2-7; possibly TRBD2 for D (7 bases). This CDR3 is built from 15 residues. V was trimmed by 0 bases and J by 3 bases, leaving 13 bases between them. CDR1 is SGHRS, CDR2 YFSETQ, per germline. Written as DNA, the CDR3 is TGCGCCAGCAGCTTGGGTACGGGGGGCGGCTACGAGCAGTACTTC. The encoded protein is CASSLGTGGGYEQYF.

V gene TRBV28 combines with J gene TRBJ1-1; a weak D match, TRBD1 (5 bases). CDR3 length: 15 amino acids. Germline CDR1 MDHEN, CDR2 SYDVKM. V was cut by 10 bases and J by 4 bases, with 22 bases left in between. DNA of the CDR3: TGTGCCACCGGTGAGGGGCTTACTTGGGGCACTGAAGCTTTCTTT. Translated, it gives CATGEGLTWGTEAFF. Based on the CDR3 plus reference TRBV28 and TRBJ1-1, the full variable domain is DVKVTQSSRYLVKRTGEKVFLECVQDMDHENMFWYRQDPGLGLRLIYFSYDVKMKEKGDIPEGYSVSREKKERFSLILESASTNQTSMYLCATGEGLTWGTEAFFGQGTRLTVV.

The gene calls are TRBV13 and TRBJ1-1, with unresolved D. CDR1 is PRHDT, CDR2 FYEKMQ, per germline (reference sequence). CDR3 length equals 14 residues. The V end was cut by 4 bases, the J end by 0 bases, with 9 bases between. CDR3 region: CASSSRTVNTEAFF. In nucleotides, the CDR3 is TGTGCCAGCAGCTCCCGGACTGTGAACACTGAAGCTTTCTTT. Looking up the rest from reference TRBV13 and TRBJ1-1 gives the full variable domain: AAGVIQSPRHLIKEKRETATLKCYPIPRHDTVYWYQQGPGQDPQFLISFYEKMQSDKGSIPDRFSAQQFSDYHSELNMSSLELGDSALYFCASSSRTVNTEAFFGQGTRLTVV.

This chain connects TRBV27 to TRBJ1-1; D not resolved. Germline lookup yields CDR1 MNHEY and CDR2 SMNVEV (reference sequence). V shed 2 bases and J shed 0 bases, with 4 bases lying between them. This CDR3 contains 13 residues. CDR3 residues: CASSLGLNTEAFF. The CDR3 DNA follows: TGTGCCAGCAGTTTAGGACTGAACACTGAAGCTTTCTTT.

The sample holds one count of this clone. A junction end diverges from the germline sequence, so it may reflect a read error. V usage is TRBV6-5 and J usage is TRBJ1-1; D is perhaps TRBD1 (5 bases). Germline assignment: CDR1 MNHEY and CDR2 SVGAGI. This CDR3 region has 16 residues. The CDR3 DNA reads TGTGCCAGCTGTTACGGTAGGGGCAGCTTAAACACTGAAGCTTTCTTT. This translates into CASCYGRGSLNTEAFF.

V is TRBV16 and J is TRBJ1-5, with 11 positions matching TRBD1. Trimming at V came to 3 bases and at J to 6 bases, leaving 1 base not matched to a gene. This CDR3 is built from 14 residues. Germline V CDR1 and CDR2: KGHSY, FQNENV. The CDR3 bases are TGTGCCAGCAGCCACGGGACAGGGGGTCAGCCCCAGCATTTT. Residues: CASSHGTGGQPQHF.

CDR3 sequence (DNA): TGTGCCAGCACTCTAACAGATACGCAGTATTTT. This translates into CASTLTDTQYF. V gene TRBV28 combines with J gene TRBJ2-3, with no clear D. Germline assignment: CDR1 MDHEN and CDR2 SYDVKM. The CDR3 totals 11 residues. V lost 7 bases and J 3 bases, leaving 5 bases between the germline ends.

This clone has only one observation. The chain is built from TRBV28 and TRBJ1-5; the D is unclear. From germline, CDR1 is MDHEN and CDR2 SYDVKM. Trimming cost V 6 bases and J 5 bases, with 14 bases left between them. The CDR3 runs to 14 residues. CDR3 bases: TGTGCCAGCAGGTCGTTACGGACCCATCAGCCCCAGCATTTT. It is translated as CASRSLRTHQPQHF.

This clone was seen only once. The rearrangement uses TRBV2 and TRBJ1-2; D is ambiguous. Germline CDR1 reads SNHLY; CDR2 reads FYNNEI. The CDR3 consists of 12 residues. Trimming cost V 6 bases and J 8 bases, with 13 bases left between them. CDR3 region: CASRRVSGGYTF. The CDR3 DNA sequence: TGTGCCAGCAGACGAGTTTCAGGAGGCTACACCTTC.

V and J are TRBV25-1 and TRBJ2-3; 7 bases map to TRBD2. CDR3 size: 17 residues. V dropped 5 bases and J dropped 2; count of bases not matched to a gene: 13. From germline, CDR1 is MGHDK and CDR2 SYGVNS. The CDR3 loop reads CASSPAGRGLVTDTQYF. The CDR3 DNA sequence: TGTGCCAGCAGTCCAGCGGGGAGGGGCTTAGTCACAGATACGCAGTATTTT. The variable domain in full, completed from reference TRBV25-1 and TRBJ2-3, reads EADIYQTPRYLVIGTGKKITLECSQTMGHDKMYWYQQDPGMELHLIHYSYGVNSTEKGDLSSESTVSRIRTEHFPLTLESARPSHTSQYLCASSPAGRGLVTDTQYFGPGTRLTVL.

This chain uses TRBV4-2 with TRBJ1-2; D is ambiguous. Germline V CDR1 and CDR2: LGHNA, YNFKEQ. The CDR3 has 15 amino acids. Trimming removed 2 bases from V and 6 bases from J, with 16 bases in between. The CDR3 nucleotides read TGTGCCAGCAGCCAACAAGAACGCAACGCACATGGCTACACCTTC. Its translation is CASSQQERNAHGYTF.

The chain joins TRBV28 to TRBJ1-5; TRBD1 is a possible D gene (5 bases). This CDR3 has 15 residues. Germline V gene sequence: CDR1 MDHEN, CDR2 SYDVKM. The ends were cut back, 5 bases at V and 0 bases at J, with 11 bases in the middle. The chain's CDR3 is CASSEGTFSNQPQHF. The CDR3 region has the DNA TGTGCCAGCAGTGAGGGGACTTTTAGCAATCAGCCCCAGCATTTT.

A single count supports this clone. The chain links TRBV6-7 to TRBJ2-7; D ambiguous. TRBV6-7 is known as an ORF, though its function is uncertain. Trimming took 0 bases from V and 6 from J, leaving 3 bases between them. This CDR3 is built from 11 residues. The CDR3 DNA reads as TGTGCCAGCAGTTACTCGGGCGAGCAGTACTTC. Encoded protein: CASSYSGEQYF.

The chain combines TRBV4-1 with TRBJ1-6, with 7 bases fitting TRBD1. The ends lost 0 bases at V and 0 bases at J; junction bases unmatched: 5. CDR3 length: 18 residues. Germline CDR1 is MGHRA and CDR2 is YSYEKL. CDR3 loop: CASSQEAGGSSYNSPLHF. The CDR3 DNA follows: TGCGCCAGCAGCCAAGAGGCAGGGGGAAGCTCCTATAATTCACCCCTCCACTTT.

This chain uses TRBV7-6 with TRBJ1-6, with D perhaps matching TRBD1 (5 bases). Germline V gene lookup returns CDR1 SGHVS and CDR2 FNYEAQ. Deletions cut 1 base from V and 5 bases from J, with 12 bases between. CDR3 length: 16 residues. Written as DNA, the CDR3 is TGTGCCAGCAGCTTAGAACAGGAGCTCGATAATTCACCCCTCCACTTT. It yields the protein CASSLEQELDNSPLHF.

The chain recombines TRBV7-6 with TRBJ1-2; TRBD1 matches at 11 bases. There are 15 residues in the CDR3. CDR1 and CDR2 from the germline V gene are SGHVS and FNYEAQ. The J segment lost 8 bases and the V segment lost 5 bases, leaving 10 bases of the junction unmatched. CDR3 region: CASSPDRDRGGGYTF. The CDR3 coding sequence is TGTGCCAGCAGCCCCGACCGGGACAGGGGGGGCGGCTACACCTTC.